One and the same sample provided the 5 T cell receptor beta chains below, sequenced in a study of blood T cell repertoires in COVID-19. Libraries were prepared by immunoSEQ multiplex PCR; TCRdb keeps only in-frame clonotypes and omits some of them. The table records 90,000 to 120,000 clones, roughly four fifths of them present only once. The sample comprised peripheral blood. These receptors were collected from a woman of 80 years or more with active or convalescent COVID-19.

This rearrangement joins TRBV6-6 to TRBJ1-6; 8 positions agree with TRBD1. CDR3 length: 16 residues. CDR1 is MNHNY and CDR2 is SVGAGI in the germline V gene (reference sequence). Trimming took 7 bases from V and 7 from J; bases not matched to a gene: 12. The chain's CDR3 is CASNTRGTGVNSPLHF. The DNA for the CDR3 is TGTGCCAGCAACACCCGCGGGACAGGTGTCAATTCACCCCTCCACTTT.

This clone was seen a few times. This chain uses TRBV4-2 with TRBJ2-5, with 9 bases that match TRBD2. CDR1 is LGHNA, CDR2 YNFKEQ, per germline. V shed 3 bases and J 1 base; nucleotides not matched to a gene: 15. The CDR3 spans 19 residues. The CDR3 region is CASSQTSVGGGGAQETQYF. The CDR3 bases are TGTGCCAGCAGCCAGACGTCAGTGGGTGGCGGGGGGGCCCAAGAGACCCAGTACTTC.

This chain connects TRBV11-2 to TRBJ2-7; TRBD1 matches at 8 bases. This CDR3 spans 19 amino acids. The ends lost 7 bases at V and 7 bases at J; junction bases unmatched: 27. The germline CDR1 and CDR2 sequences are SGHAT and FQNNGV. CDR3 DNA: TGTGCCAGCACTCGGAGGGTGGTGGGGACAGGCCAAAAAGCCTCTGAGCAGTACTTC. Protein sequence: CASTRRVVGTGQKASEQYF. Full variable domain (remainder filled in from reference TRBV11-2 and TRBJ2-7): EAGVAQSPRYKIIEKRQSVAFWCNPISGHATLYWYQQILGQGPKLLIQFQNNGVVDDSQLPKDRFSAERLKGVDSTLKIQPAKLEDSAVYLCASTRRVVGTGQKASEQYFGPGTRLTVT.

The rearrangement joins TRBV24-1 to TRBJ2-1, with a weak D call TRBD1 (7 bases). In germline, CDR1 is KGHDR, CDR2 SFDVKD. The CDR3 covers 15 residues. Trimming stripped 4 bases from V and 5 bases from J, with 14 bases between. The CDR3 DNA reads TGTGCCACCAGTGAAGAGACAGGGAGGAACAATGAGCAGTTCTTC. This sequence encodes CATSEETGRNNEQFF.

The chain carries TRBV24-1 and TRBJ2-7; D is unclear. V shed 2 bases and J shed 2 bases, with 15 bases lying between them. The CDR3 runs 16 residues. CDR1 and CDR2 from the germline V gene are KGHDR and SFDVKD. The CDR3 DNA reads TGTGCCACCAGTGATTCCGTCGCGACAACCCCCTACGAGCAGTACTTC. Residues: CATSDSVATTPYEQYF.